The next 14 T cell receptor beta chains were all read from a single sample in a study of PD-1 blockade in classical Hodgkin lymphoma. The time point was: newly diagnosed, previously untreated cHL patient sample. From thawed PBMCs, magnetic negative selection was used to isolate the CD8+ T cells. TCRdb's copy holds only in-frame clones and misses some; the assay was immunoSEQ multiplex PCR. This sample has about 9,500 clones, with under 90% found just once. Sequencing was carried out using CD8+ T cells from blood. The receptors stem from a human donor with classical Hodgkin lymphoma.

V and J are TRBV19 and TRBJ2-3, with 10 nucleotides matching TRBD2. The CDR3 covers 18 residues. The V gene end was trimmed by 3 bases and the J gene end by 3 bases; junction bases not matched to a gene: 12. Germline V lookup: CDR1 LNHDA, CDR2 SQIVND (reference sequence). The CDR3, as DNA: TGTGCCAGTAGTATCCTACCCAGACTAGCGGGTCGTACAGATACGCAGTATTTT. It encodes CASSILPRLAGRTDTQYF.

This chain joins TRBV15 and TRBJ1-4; D unresolved. CDR1 and CDR2 from the germline V gene are LNHNV and YYDKDF (reference sequence). The CDR3 extends over 14 amino acids. The ends were cut back, 8 bases at V and 5 bases at J, with 15 bases in the middle. The CDR3 coding sequence is TGTGCCACCGCTCTTGGCTGGGCCAATGAAAAACTGTTTTTT. As protein: CATALGWANEKLFF.

This clone is deemed large. The V gene is TRBV10-2, the J gene TRBJ1-2; perhaps TRBD1 as D (5 bases). From germline, CDR1 is WSHSY and CDR2 SAAADI. With 0 bases removed from V and 6 bases from J, the gap between germline ends came to 5 bases. This CDR3 has 12 residues. CDR3 sequence (DNA): TGCGCCAGCAGTGAGTCACAGGATGGCTACACCTTC. Its translation: CASSESQDGYTF.

The rearrangement links TRBV6-6 to TRBJ2-1; a weak D match, TRBD1 (5 bases). The germline V and J ends were trimmed by 5 bases and 7 bases, with 15 bases remaining between them. The germline V gene encodes CDR1 MNHNY and CDR2 SVGAGI (reference sequence). The CDR3 length is 14 residues. The CDR3 sequence is CASSLRTRDNEQFF. The CDR3 coding sequence is TGTGCCAGCAGTCTCAGGACCAGGGATAATGAGCAGTTCTTC.

A few counts support this clone. The gene calls are TRBV2 and TRBJ1-1; D gene unclear. With 6 bases removed from V and 4 bases from J, the gap between germline ends came to 6 bases. CDR3 length: 11 residues. From germline, CDR1 is SNHLY and CDR2 FYNNEI. The CDR3 nucleotides are TGTGCCAGCAGACAGTCCACTGAAGCTTTCTTT. Its protein is CASRQSTEAFF.

The V call is TRBV6-1, the J call TRBJ1-5, with 9 bases that match TRBD1. Germline CDR1 MNHNS, CDR2 SASEGT. CDR3 length: 15 amino acids. The ends lost 6 bases at V and 7 bases at J; junction bases unmatched: 10. CDR3 amino acids: CASRAPGTGHQPQHF. The CDR3 DNA sequence: TGTGCCAGCAGGGCCCCCGGGACAGGGCACCAGCCCCAGCATTTT.

CDR3 region: CASRQTDRGQGYTF. As DNA, the CDR3 is TGTGCCAGCAGGCAGACGGACAGGGGGCAGGGCTACACCTTC. The gene calls are TRBV2 and TRBJ1-2; 11 positions match TRBD1. The CDR3 length is 14 residues. Looked up from germline, CDR1 is SNHLY and CDR2 is FYNNEI. Trimming removed 6 bases from V and 8 bases from J; junction bases left unmatched: 8.

The J gene is TRBJ2-5, the V gene TRBV19; D unclear. Looked up from germline, CDR1 is LNHDA and CDR2 is SQIVND (reference sequence). The V end was cut by 6 bases, the J end by 0 bases, with 5 bases between. The CDR3 runs to 12 residues. The DNA for the CDR3 is TGTGCCAGTAGAAAGTACCAAGAGACCCAGTACTTC. Its protein product is CASRKYQETQYF.

The V and J genes are TRBV11-2 and TRBJ2-1, with D maybe TRBD2 (6 bases). The CDR3 consists of 17 residues. From germline, CDR1 is SGHAT and CDR2 FQNNGV. V lost 1 base, J lost 8 bases, and 21 bases lay in between. The CDR3: CASSLVLTGLLSHEQFF. The CDR3 DNA is TGTGCCAGCAGCTTAGTTCTGACGGGACTCCTAAGCCATGAGCAGTTCTTC.

The V call is TRBV7-6, the J call TRBJ2-3; D uncertain. Trimming pared 4 bases from V and 9 bases from J, leaving 8 bases between. The germline gives CDR1 SGHVS, CDR2 FNYEAQ. The CDR3 totals 11 residues. The CDR3 DNA sequence: TGTGCCAGCAGCTACATTGGAACGCAGTATTTT. Residues: CASSYIGTQYF.

The chain uses TRBV10-3 and TRBJ1-4, with 10 positions matching TRBD1. Trimming took 1 base from V and 7 from J; bases not matched to a gene: 3. The CDR3 sequence is 15 residues long. Germline loops: CDR1 ENHRY, CDR2 SYGVKD. In DNA form, the CDR3 reads TGTGCCATCAGTGAGTGGGACAGGGGACTTGAAAAACTGTTTTTT. Residues: CAISEWDRGLEKLFF.

The genes are TRBV30 and TRBJ1-2; tentative D call: TRBD1 (6 bases). This CDR3 region has 14 residues. Per the germline V gene, CDR1 is GTSNPN and CDR2 is SVGIG (reference sequence). Trimming pared 0 bases from V and 2 bases from J, leaving 10 bases between. Here the CDR3 reads CAWSVQQGNYGYTF. In nucleotides, the CDR3 is TGTGCCTGGAGTGTACAACAGGGCAACTATGGCTACACCTTC.

The rearrangement joins TRBV6-1 to TRBJ2-7; either TRBD1 or TRBD2 may supply D (6 bases each). The CDR3 sequence is 13 residues long. Germline assignment: CDR1 MNHNS and CDR2 SASEGT. The ends were cut back, 8 bases at V and 3 bases at J, with 14 bases in the middle. DNA for the CDR3: TGTGCCAGCCAATCCGGGGGCAGCTACGAGCAGTACTTC. Translating gives CASQSGGSYEQYF.

The V gene is TRBV12-5, the J gene TRBJ1-1, with TRBD1 matching over 7 bases. Germline loops: CDR1 LGHNT, CDR2 FRNRAP. The V and J ends lost 6 bases and 1 base, in that order; junction bases with no gene match: 2. This CDR3 region has 13 residues. This chain's CDR3 is CASGWTGNTEAFF. CDR3 DNA: TGTGCTAGTGGCTGGACAGGGAACACTGAAGCTTTCTTT.